This record covers a single T cell receptor (beta chain). What it binds is unknown. The source of the sample is a study of radiation and T cells in renal cell carcinoma. Time point meaning: blood 4 weeks post-SBRT, at nephrectomy. Treatment reported: 15 Gy SBRT to primary tumor, nephrectomy 4 weeks later. Nephrectomy followed 15 Gy stereotactic body radiation by 4 weeks. Blood was sampled at baseline, 2 weeks and 4 weeks after SBRT. Clear cell pathology was present in this patient's renal cell carcinoma. Study conclusions and caveats: Top tumor clonotypes rose in blood 2 weeks post-radiation, then contracted.

Looked up from germline, CDR1 is MDHEN and CDR2 is SYDVKM. The CDR3 length is 15 residues. J was trimmed by 6 bases and V by 5 bases; bases with no gene match: 12. Assay used: immunoSEQ multiplex PCR; TCRdb lists only in-frame clones, some missing. The sample carries about 78,000 clones, about 89% recorded once. Specimen: blood, collected from a patient whose treatment included radiotherapy and nephrectomy. The TCR sequence derives from a woman between 70 and 85 years old with renal cell carcinoma. The rearrangement joins TRBV28 to TRBJ1-1; 7 nucleotides line up with TRBD1. In DNA, the CDR3 is TGTGCCAGCAGTCCCTCCAGACAGGGTCGTCCTGAAGCTTTCTTT. As protein: CASSPSRQGRPEAFF.